One T cell receptor (beta chain) is described in this entry. It lacks a known antigen. Each sample's TRB amplification started from around 230 ng of peripheral blood genomic DNA, which corresponds to some 36,000 genome equivalents. Multiplex PCR with a touch-down protocol amplified TRB rearrangements, with the TRB-A and TRB-B primer pools combined in a single tube. Illumina adapters and sample indices were added to the amplicons through two consecutive PCR reactions using Phusion HS II polymerase. The amplicons were gel-purified using the NucleoSpin Gel and PCR Clean-up kit, after which quantification was performed by Qubit and quality was checked on an Agilent 2100 Bioanalyzer. Sequencing of the libraries was done on an Illumina MiSeq with paired-end, single-indexed, 600-cycle runs. Under the source paper's analysis protocol: Alignment and assembly of TRB reads were performed with MiXCR version 2.1.12 and the default MiXCR reference library. A clone was defined by each unique CDR3 nucleotide sequence, and analysis was restricted to productive sequences with at least two reads. Repertoire diversity was assessed by alpha-parameterized diversity profiles (alpha 0 to 5), including Shannon (alpha 1) and Simpson (alpha 2) indices, computed with an R script. Combinatorial TRB VJ usage was calculated with the tcR package and was compared between cohorts by principal component analysis performed with ade4. TCRbeta CDR3s were clustered with GLIPH on cohort pairs matched by age and read depth, and cluster frequencies were compared by Wilcoxon test. After the reads were reprocessed by TCRdb, one entry was made per CDR3 protein sequence, with no DNA. It is TCRdb's table, rather than the study itself, that gives the V and J calls and clone size. The sample has around 7,800 distinct CDR3 sequences on record. The ten largest clones capture 4.7% of the sample.

This sample stems from a study of T cell clusters in autoimmune cytopenias (dated by TCRdb to between 2019 and 2020). As for the study more broadly: TRB sequencing reached a median depth of approximately 53,000 reads per sample and yielded a median of about 2,200 distinct TRB clonotypes per sample. TRB and IGH repertoires from peripheral blood were sequenced in autoimmune cytopenia patients at active disease and during treatment follow-up, with healthy, CLL and autoimmune hepatitis controls included alongside. The goal of the study was to determine whether autoimmune cytopenia patients have a disease-specific immune repertoire signature that could serve as a blood-based biomarker. The paper as a whole reports these results and caveats: GLIPH suggested that primary autoimmune cytopenia patients lacked physiological T cell clusters: roughly 50 clusters were exclusive to healthy donors versus under 20 exclusive to patients. TRB repertoire shifts, with less even repertoires in secondary cytopenia and CLL, mostly reflected lymphoma bias rather than autoimmunity. Healthy donors showed roughly 3-fold more exclusive TRB clusters than active autoimmune hepatitis patients, consistent with an autoimmunity-wide signature. The T cell clusters were defined only in silico, and the functional role of the clusters was left to be validated experimentally. In the comparison of secondary cytopenia with CLL, no cluster-lack signature showed up, apparently because the dominant lymphoma-associated repertoire masked the signature.

The CDR3 sequence holds 15 residues, the cysteine and phenylalanine included. No DNA appears here. The chain employs TRBV12-3 or TRBV12-4 and TRBJ1-5; no DNA is available, so the TRBD1 call from TCRdb remains unchecked. Sequenced input: peripheral blood. This clonotype originated in a human donor with an autoimmune cytopenia or autoimmune hepatitis (not recorded which). The CDR3 corresponds to CASSLKTGGNQPQHF.